These T cell receptor beta chains were read from a single sample in a study of glioma-infiltrating T cells after dendritic cell vaccination. The protocol was immunoSEQ multiplex PCR, while the TCRdb copy is restricted to in-frame clones and leaves out a portion. The sample contains about 82,000 clones, around 90% of which appear only once. Here the sequenced sample was blood, taken before dendritic cell vaccination. Receptor source: a human donor with glioblastoma. The CDR3 runs from the conserved cysteine through the conserved F or W. The order of the fields is CDR3 length, clone size, D gene, V gene, J gene, CDR3 protein, CDR3 DNA. D genes are given only for firm matches. Clone size is given for some rows only: seen once, a few or many times, or a class if the clone is expanded.

len: 13
abundance: -
d_gene: -
v_gene: TRBV2
j_gene: TRBJ2-7
CDR3aa: CASRGLESYEQYF
CDR3nt: TGTGCCAGCCGAGGGCTGGAATCCTACGAGCAGTACTTC

len: 12
abundance: -
d_gene: TRBD1
v_gene: TRBV6-6
j_gene: TRBJ1-2
CDR3aa: CASSARTGADTF
CDR3nt: TGTGCCAGCAGTGCCCGGACAGGGGCTGACACCTTC

len: 13
abundance: -
d_gene: -
v_gene: TRBV5-1
j_gene: TRBJ1-2
CDR3aa: CASSYEGTYGYTF
CDR3nt: TGCGCCAGCAGCTATGAGGGAACCTATGGCTACACCTTC

len: 13
abundance: -
d_gene: -
v_gene: TRBV19
j_gene: TRBJ1-1
CDR3aa: CASSSYRETEAFF
CDR3nt: TGTGCCAGTAGTAGTTACAGGGAAACTGAAGCTTTCTTT

len: 15
abundance: -
d_gene: TRBD1
v_gene: TRBV7-8
j_gene: TRBJ1-3
CDR3aa: CASSSRTGGWNTIYF
CDR3nt: TGTGCCAGCAGCTCAAGGACAGGGGGCTGGAACACCATATATTTT

len: 16
abundance: -
d_gene: TRBD2
v_gene: TRBV4-2
j_gene: TRBJ2-1
CDR3aa: CASSQDLASGYNEQFF
CDR3nt: TGTGCCAGCAGCCAAGACCTGGCTAGCGGGTACAATGAGCAGTTCTTC

len: 13
abundance: -
d_gene: TRBD1
v_gene: TRBV5-6
j_gene: TRBJ2-1
CDR3aa: CASSPPGQGWLFF
CDR3nt: TGTGCCAGCAGCCCGCCCGGACAGGGGTGGTTGTTCTTC

len: 17
abundance: few
d_gene: TRBD1
v_gene: TRBV5-4
j_gene: TRBJ1-2
CDR3aa: CASSPGTGAGANYGYTF
CDR3nt: TGTGCCAGCAGCCCCGGGACAGGGGCCGGCGCTAACTATGGCTACACCTTC

len: 14
abundance: -
d_gene: -
v_gene: TRBV7-3
j_gene: TRBJ2-2
CDR3aa: CASSLRAETGELFF
CDR3nt: TGTGCCAGCAGCTTAAGAGCGGAGACCGGGGAGCTGTTTTTT

len: 13
abundance: -
d_gene: -
v_gene: TRBV11-3
j_gene: TRBJ2-7
CDR3aa: CASTNPDSREEYF
CDR3nt: TGTGCCAGCACTAACCCCGACAGTAGGGAGGAGTACTTC

len: 13
abundance: -
d_gene: TRBD1
v_gene: TRBV10-3
j_gene: TRBJ1-1
CDR3aa: CAISPGGDTEAFF
CDR3nt: TGTGCCATCAGTCCAGGGGGCGACACTGAAGCTTTCTTT

len: 16
abundance: few
d_gene: -
v_gene: TRBV19
j_gene: TRBJ2-3
CDR3aa: CASRVTGTRGTDTQYF
CDR3nt: TGTGCCAGTAGGGTCACCGGGACACGGGGCACAGATACGCAGTATTTT

len: 15
abundance: -
d_gene: TRBD1
v_gene: TRBV28
j_gene: TRBJ2-7
CDR3aa: CASSELRDRDHEQYF
CDR3nt: TGTGCCAGCAGTGAACTCCGGGACAGGGACCACGAGCAGTACTTC

len: 14
abundance: -
d_gene: -
v_gene: TRBV6-5
j_gene: TRBJ1-5
CDR3aa: CASSSVVGNQPQHF
CDR3nt: TGTGCCAGCAGTTCGGTGGTAGGCAATCAGCCCCAGCATTTT

len: 14
abundance: -
d_gene: -
v_gene: TRBV6-1
j_gene: TRBJ2-7
CDR3aa: CASSRPGDSNEQYF
CDR3nt: TGTGCCAGCAGTAGGCCGGGAGACTCGAACGAGCAGTACTTC

len: 14
abundance: once
d_gene: TRBD1
v_gene: TRBV19
j_gene: TRBJ2-7
CDR3aa: CASSKGTVPSEQYF
CDR3nt: TGTGCCAGTAGTAAAGGGACAGTTCCGTCGGAGCAGTACTTC

len: 14
abundance: -
d_gene: TRBD1
v_gene: TRBV10-3
j_gene: TRBJ1-4
CDR3aa: CAISGQGMKEKLFF
CDR3nt: TGTGCCATCAGCGGACAGGGGATGAAGGAAAAACTGTTTTTT

len: 17
abundance: -
d_gene: TRBD2
v_gene: TRBV9
j_gene: TRBJ2-1
CDR3aa: CASSPRGDSGGGNEQFF
CDR3nt: TGTGCCAGCAGCCCCAGAGGGGATAGCGGGGGGGGTAATGAGCAGTTCTTC

len: 13
abundance: -
d_gene: -
v_gene: TRBV30
j_gene: TRBJ2-1
CDR3aa: CAWRVGSYNEQFF
CDR3nt: TGTGCCTGGAGGGTCGGCTCCTACAATGAGCAGTTCTTC